One sample yielded the 12 T cell receptor beta chains listed below, sequenced in a study of PD-L1 blockade in urothelial cancer. Generated by immunoSEQ multiplex PCR, the TCRdb table keeps only in-frame clones and is missing some. The table records tens of thousands of clones, 84% of them present only once. The source was PBMCs, collected around atezolizumab (anti-PD-L1) treatment. Receptors were obtained from a man aged 35 to 55 with urothelial cancer.

This chain uses TRBV11-3 with TRBJ1-1, with D unclear. The germline V gene has CDR1 SGHNT and CDR2 YENEEA. Between the trimmed V and J ends, which lost 2 bases and 4 bases, there was a span of 11 bases. The CDR3 has 14 amino acids. The CDR3 DNA is TGTGCCAGCAGCTTAACTGGGGAGAGCACTGAAGCTTTCTTT. The encoded protein is CASSLTGESTEAFF.

The rearrangement joins TRBV19 to TRBJ2-4, with D maybe TRBD2 (5 bases). Trimming removed 3 bases at V and 10 bases at J, with 13 bases between. Per the germline V gene, CDR1 is LNHDA and CDR2 is SQIVND (reference sequence). The length of the CDR3 is 13 residues. CDR3 nucleotides: TGTGCCAGTAGTATTGGCGGGCGGACGATTCAGTACTTC. Translation: CASSIGGRTIQYF. The entire variable domain, with the rest obtained from reference TRBV19 and TRBJ2-4, is as follows: DGGITQSPKYLFRKEGQNVTLSCEQNLNHDAMYWYRQDPGQGLRLIYYSQIVNDFQKGDIAEGYSVSREKKESFPLTVTSAQKNPTAFYLCASSIGGRTIQYFGAGTRLSVL.

This clone was seen more than once but under ten times. This chain joins TRBV6-1 and TRBJ2-1, with 13 bases aligning to TRBD2. There are 15 residues in the CDR3. After removal of 5 bases from V and 7 bases from J, the junction contained 5 bases not matched to a gene. The germline V gene has CDR1 MNHNS and CDR2 SASEGT. CDR3 DNA sequence: TGTGCCAGCAGTTTGACTAGCGGGGGGAGAAATGAGCAGTTCTTC. It is translated as CASSLTSGGRNEQFF.

The genes are TRBV30 and TRBJ2-7, with D tentatively TRBD1 (6 bases). CDR3 length: 10 residues. V was cut by 2 bases and J by 12 bases, with 11 bases left in between. Germline loops: CDR1 GTSNPN, CDR2 SVGIG (reference sequence). The CDR3 loop reads CAWSQRDMYF. The DNA of the CDR3 is TGTGCCTGGAGTCAAAGGGACATGTACTTC.

This clone was counted many times. The rearrangement joins TRBV5-4 to TRBJ2-2; D might be TRBD1 (6 bases). Germline values: CDR1 SGHNT, CDR2 YYREEE (reference sequence). CDR3 length equals 15 residues. The V end was cut by 2 bases, the J end by 1 base, with 9 bases between. The CDR3 DNA follows: TGTGCCAGCAGCTTTATGACAGGGAACACCGGGGAGCTGTTTTTT. Protein sequence: CASSFMTGNTGELFF.

The chain recombines TRBV5-1 with TRBJ2-2; 9 bases are shared with TRBD1. This CDR3 has 14 amino acids. The V segment lost 6 bases and the J segment 6 bases; nucleotides outside the gene matches: 6. Germline V gene sequence: CDR1 SGHRS, CDR2 YFSETQ. Here the CDR3 DNA reads TGCGCCAGCAAGGAACAGGGGGCATCCGGGGAGCTGTTTTTT. This translates into CASKEQGASGELFF. Filled out from reference TRBV5-1 and TRBJ2-2, the complete variable domain reads KAGVTQTPRYLIKTRGQQVTLSCSPISGHRSVSWYQQTPGQGLQFLFEYFSETQRNKGNFPGRFSGRQFSNSRSEMNVSTLELGDSALYLCASKEQGASGELFFGEGSRLTVL.

There are a few counts of this clone. The chain links TRBV10-1 to TRBJ2-1; 14 bases are shared with TRBD2. From germline, CDR1 is WNHNN and CDR2 SYGVQD (reference sequence). J was trimmed by 6 bases and V by 4 bases; bases with no gene match: 11. The CDR3 contains 18 residues. CDR3 DNA sequence: TGCGCCAGCAGTGGACTGACTAGCGGGAGGGCCGGGTTCAATGAGCAGTTCTTC. Translating gives CASSGLTSGRAGFNEQFF.

The chain has TRBV15 and TRBJ2-7; TRBD2 is a possible D gene (7 bases). V was shortened by 0 bases and J by 2 bases, with 14 bases between the two germline ends. This CDR3 spans 16 amino acids. Germline CDR1 reads LNHNV; CDR2 reads YYDKDF (reference sequence). CDR3 residues: CATSRESAGTPYEQYF. As DNA, the CDR3 is TGTGCCACCAGCAGAGAATCAGCGGGGACACCCTACGAGCAGTACTTC.

The chain is built from TRBV15 and TRBJ2-2, with 10 bases that match TRBD2. The CDR3 length is 16 residues. CDR1 LNHNV and CDR2 YYDKDF come from the germline V gene (reference sequence). The CDR3 is CASGAASGGNTGELFF. In nucleotides, the CDR3 is TGTGCTAGTGGAGCAGCTAGCGGGGGAAACACCGGGGAGCTGTTTTTT.

The count of this clone is one. The chain is built from TRBV2 and TRBJ2-7; 9 bases align to TRBD1. Germline V gene data show CDR1 as SNHLY and CDR2 as FYNNEI. This CDR3 has 13 residues. With V trimmed by 2 bases and J by 6 bases, 2 bases remained unmatched. CDR3 nucleotide sequence: TGTGCCAGCAGTGAAACAGGGGGCATCGAGCAGTACTTC. This gives the protein CASSETGGIEQYF.

The chain combines TRBV9 with TRBJ1-2; 10 nucleotides align to TRBD1. From germline, CDR1 is SGDLS and CDR2 YYNGEE. The CDR3 extends over 15 amino acids. V dropped 0 bases and J dropped 2; count of bases not matched to a gene: 1. The DNA of the CDR3 is TGTGCCAGCAGCGTAGGACAGGGGGCGAACTATGGCTACACCTTC. The encoded protein is CASSVGQGANYGYTF.

The V and J genes are TRBV27 and TRBJ1-1, with D tentatively TRBD1 (6 bases). This CDR3 is built from 16 residues. The germline V gene encodes CDR1 MNHEY and CDR2 SMNVEV (reference sequence). Trimming pared 8 bases from V and 1 base from J, leaving 20 bases between. The CDR3 DNA reads TGTGCCAGCGCAAAGACAGGCAGTGGATCGAACACTGAAGCTTTCTTT. As protein: CASAKTGSGSNTEAFF.